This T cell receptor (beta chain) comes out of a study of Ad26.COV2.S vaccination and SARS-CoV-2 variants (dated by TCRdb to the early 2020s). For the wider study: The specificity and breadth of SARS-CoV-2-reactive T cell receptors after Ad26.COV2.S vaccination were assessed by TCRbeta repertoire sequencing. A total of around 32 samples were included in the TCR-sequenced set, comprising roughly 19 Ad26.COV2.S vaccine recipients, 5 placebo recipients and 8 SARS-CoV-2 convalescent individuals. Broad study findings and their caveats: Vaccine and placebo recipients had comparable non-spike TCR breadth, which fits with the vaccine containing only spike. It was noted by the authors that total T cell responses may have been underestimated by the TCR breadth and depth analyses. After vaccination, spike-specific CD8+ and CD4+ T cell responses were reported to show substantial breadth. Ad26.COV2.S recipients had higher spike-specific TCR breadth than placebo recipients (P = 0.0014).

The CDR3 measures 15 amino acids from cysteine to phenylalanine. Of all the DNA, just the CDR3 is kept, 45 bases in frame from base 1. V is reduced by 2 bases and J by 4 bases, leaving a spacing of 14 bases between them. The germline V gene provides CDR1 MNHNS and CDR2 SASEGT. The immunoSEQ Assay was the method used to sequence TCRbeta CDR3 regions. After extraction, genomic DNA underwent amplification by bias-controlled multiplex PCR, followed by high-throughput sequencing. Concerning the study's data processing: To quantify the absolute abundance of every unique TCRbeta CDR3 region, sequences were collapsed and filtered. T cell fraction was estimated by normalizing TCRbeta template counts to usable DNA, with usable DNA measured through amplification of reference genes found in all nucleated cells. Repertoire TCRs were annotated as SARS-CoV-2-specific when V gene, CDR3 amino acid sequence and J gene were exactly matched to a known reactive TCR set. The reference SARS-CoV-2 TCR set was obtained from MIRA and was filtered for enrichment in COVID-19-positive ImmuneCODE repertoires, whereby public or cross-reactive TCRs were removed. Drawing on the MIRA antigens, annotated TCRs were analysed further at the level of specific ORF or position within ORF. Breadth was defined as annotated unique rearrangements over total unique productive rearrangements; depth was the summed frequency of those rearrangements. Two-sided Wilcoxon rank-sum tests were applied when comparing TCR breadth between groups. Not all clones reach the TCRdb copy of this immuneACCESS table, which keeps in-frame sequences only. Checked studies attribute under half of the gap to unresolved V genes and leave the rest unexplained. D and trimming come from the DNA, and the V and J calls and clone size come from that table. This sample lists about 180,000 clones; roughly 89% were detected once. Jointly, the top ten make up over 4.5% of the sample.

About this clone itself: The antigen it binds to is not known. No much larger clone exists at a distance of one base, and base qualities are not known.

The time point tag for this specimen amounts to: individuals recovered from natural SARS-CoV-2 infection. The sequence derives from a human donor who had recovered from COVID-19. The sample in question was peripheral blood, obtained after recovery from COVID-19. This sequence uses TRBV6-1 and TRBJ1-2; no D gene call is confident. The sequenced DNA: TGTGCCAGCAGTGAATTTCGGGTCAATACCTATGGCTACACCTTC. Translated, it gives CASSEFRVNTYGYTF.